Shown below are 11 T cell receptor beta chains from a single sample sequenced in a study of radiation and T cells in renal cell carcinoma (TCRdb year 2020). Receptor amplification or capture employed the immunoSEQ multiplex PCR assay. Entries here come from immuneACCESS through TCRdb and include only in-frame sequences with V and J called. Some clones fail to appear in such tables; in the studies checked, an unresolved V gene covers under half of the shortfall, and the cause of the remainder is unknown. The sample table records about 130,000 clones; more than 70% of these occur just once. Jointly, the top ten make up about 12% of the sample. The time point label of this sample denotes: baseline pretreatment blood. According to the study, the label for this sample's treatment or condition signals: 15 Gy SBRT to primary tumor, nephrectomy 4 weeks later. The source material was blood, sampled from a patient whose treatment included radiotherapy and nephrectomy. The source of these receptors is a woman aged 50 to 60 with renal cell carcinoma.

This clone appeared a single time. The CDR3 region is CASSEVYTGRSSYNEQFF. CDR3 nucleotides: TGTGCCAGCAGTGAAGTTTATACGGGGAGGAGCTCCTACAATGAGCAGTTCTTC. The rearrangement links TRBV2 to TRBJ2-1, with D possibly being TRBD2 (6 bases). The CDR3 consists of 18 residues. CDR1 SNHLY and CDR2 FYNNEI come from the germline V gene. Trimming left V 1 base short and J 0 bases short, with 16 bases between.

The chain is built from TRBV5-1 and TRBJ2-2, with D possibly TRBD1 on 5 matching bases. This CDR3 is built from 18 residues. V shed 1 base and J shed 8 bases, with 24 bases lying between them. The V gene's germline CDR1 is SGHRS and CDR2 YFSETQ. The CDR3 reads CASSLRWGRSSPSGELFF. CDR3 nucleotides: TGCGCCAGCAGCTTGAGATGGGGCCGGAGTAGTCCGTCGGGGGAGCTGTTTTTT.

The gene calls are TRBV4-1 and TRBJ2-7; D is possibly TRBD1 (6 bases). Per germline, CDR1 MGHRA and CDR2 YSYEKL. The CDR3 length is 15 residues. The V end lost 3 bases, the J end lost 5 bases, and 17 bases lay between the germline ends. The DNA for the CDR3 is TGCGCCAGCAGCCAGAGGGGGTCAGGGGACAACGAGCAGTACTTC. Its protein is CASSQRGSGDNEQYF.

The chain recombines TRBV6-1 with TRBJ1-5, with D possibly TRBD1 on 5 matching bases. CDR1 and CDR2 (germline): MNHNS, SASEGT. The CDR3 is 13 residues long. CDR3 region: CALEGFDNQPQHF. Here the CDR3 DNA reads TGTGCGTTAGAGGGGTTCGACAATCAGCCCCAGCATTTT.

V and J are TRBV5-1 and TRBJ1-1, with D possibly TRBD1 on 6 matching bases. The length of the CDR3 is 14 residues. Germline CDR1 and CDR2: SGHRS and YFSETQ. With 4 bases removed from V and 1 base from J, the gap between germline ends came to 11 bases. The CDR3 sequence is CASSQQGQNTEAFF. The CDR3 DNA follows: TGCGCCAGCAGCCAGCAGGGGCAGAACACTGAAGCTTTCTTT. The full variable domain, with the rest looked up from reference TRBV5-1 and TRBJ1-1, is KAGVTQTPRYLIKTRGQQVTLSCSPISGHRSVSWYQQTPGQGLQFLFEYFSETQRNKGNFPGRFSGRQFSNSRSEMNVSTLELGDSALYLCASSQQGQNTEAFFGQGTRLTVV.

The gene calls are TRBV5-1 and TRBJ1-3, with D hard to call. Trimming cost V 2 bases and J 1 base, with 10 bases left between them. The CDR3 is 15 residues long. Germline V gives CDR1 SGHRS, CDR2 YFSETQ. In nucleotides, the CDR3 is TGCGCCAGCAGCTTTTCGGTTGCTTCTGGAAACACCATATATTTT. Protein sequence: CASSFSVASGNTIYF.

The V gene is TRBV12-5, the J gene TRBJ1-6; 9 bases match TRBD1. The CDR3 has 12 amino acids. The V and J ends lost 8 bases and 8 bases, in that order; junction bases with no gene match: 1. Germline loops: CDR1 LGHNT, CDR2 FRNRAP. The CDR3 is CASRQGDSPLHF. DNA of the CDR3: TGTGCTAGTCGACAGGGGGATTCACCCCTCCACTTT.

This sequence joins TRBV7-8 and TRBJ1-1, with a tentative D call TRBD1 (6 bases). The CDR3 runs to 14 residues. CDR1 SGHVS and CDR2 FQNEAQ come from the germline V gene. The V and J ends lost 3 bases and 1 base respectively, with 9 bases between them. The CDR3 is CASSFSQGNTEAFF. The CDR3 DNA reads TGTGCCAGCAGCTTCTCACAGGGGAACACTGAAGCTTTCTTT.

This clone was counted a single time. The chain joins TRBV29-1 to TRBJ1-2, with 8 bases aligning to TRBD1. V gave up 6 bases and J gave up 3 bases; unmatched junction bases: 3. CDR3 length: 12 amino acids. Germline lookup yields CDR1 SQVTM and CDR2 ANQGSEA. In nucleotides, the CDR3 is TGCAGCGTACAGGGGGACGACTATGGCTACACCTTC. Protein sequence: CSVQGDDYGYTF.

The CDR3 nucleotides are TGTGCCAGCAGCATACGTCAAGAGACCCAGTACTTC. It specifies CASSIRQETQYF. The chain employs TRBV7-9 and TRBJ2-5; D uncertain. Germline V gene sequence: CDR1 SEHNR, CDR2 FQNEAQ (reference sequence). The CDR3 consists of 12 residues. Trimming removed 5 bases from V and 2 bases from J, with 6 bases in between.

The V and J genes are TRBV7-9 and TRBJ1-4; 10 positions agree with TRBD1. This CDR3 comprises 15 residues. CDR1 SEHNR and CDR2 FQNEAQ come from the germline V gene (reference sequence). The J segment lost 7 bases and the V segment lost 1 base, leaving 3 bases of the junction unmatched. This CDR3 reads CASSLGQGAREKLFF. The CDR3, as DNA: TGTGCCAGCAGCTTAGGACAGGGGGCGCGTGAAAAACTGTTTTTT.